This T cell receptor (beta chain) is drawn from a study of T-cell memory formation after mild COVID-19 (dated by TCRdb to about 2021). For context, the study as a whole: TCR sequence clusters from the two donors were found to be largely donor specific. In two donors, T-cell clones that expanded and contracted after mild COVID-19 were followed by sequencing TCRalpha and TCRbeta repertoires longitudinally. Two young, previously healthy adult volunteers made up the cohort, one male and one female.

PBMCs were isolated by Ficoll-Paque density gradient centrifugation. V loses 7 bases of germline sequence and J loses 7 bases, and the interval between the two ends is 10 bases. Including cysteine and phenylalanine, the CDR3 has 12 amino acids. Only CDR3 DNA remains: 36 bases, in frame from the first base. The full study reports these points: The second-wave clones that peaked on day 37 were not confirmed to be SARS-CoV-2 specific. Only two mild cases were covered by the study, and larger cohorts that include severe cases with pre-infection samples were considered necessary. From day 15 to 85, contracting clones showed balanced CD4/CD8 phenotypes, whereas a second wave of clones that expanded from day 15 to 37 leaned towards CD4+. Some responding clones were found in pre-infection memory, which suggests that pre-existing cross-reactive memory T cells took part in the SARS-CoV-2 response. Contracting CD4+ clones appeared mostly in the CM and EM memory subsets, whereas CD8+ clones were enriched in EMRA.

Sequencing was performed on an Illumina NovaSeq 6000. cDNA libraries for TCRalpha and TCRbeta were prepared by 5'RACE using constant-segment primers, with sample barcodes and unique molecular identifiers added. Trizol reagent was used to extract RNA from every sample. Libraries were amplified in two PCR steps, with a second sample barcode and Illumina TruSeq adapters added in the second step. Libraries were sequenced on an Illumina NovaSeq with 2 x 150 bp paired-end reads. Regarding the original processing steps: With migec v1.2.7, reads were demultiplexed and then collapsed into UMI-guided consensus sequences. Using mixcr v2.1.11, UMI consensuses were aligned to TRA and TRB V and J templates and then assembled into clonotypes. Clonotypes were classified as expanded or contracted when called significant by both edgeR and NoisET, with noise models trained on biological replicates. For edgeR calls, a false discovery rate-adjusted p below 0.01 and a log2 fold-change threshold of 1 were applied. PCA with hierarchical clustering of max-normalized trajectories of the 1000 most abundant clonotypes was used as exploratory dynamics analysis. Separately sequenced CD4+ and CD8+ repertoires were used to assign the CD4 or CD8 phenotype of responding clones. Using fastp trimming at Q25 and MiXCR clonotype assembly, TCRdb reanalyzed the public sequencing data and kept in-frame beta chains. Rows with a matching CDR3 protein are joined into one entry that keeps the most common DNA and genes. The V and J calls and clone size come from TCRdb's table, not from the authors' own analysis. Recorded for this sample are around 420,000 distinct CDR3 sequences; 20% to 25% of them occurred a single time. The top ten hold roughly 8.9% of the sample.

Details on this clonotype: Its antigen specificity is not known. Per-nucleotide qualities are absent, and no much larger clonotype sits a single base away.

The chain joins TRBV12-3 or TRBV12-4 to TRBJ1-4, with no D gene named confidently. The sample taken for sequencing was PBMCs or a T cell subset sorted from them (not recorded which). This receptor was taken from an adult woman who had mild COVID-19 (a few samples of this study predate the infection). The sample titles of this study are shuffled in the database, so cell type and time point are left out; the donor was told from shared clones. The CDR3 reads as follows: CASTPAREKLFF. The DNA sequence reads TGTGCCAGCACCCCGGCGCGTGAAAAACTGTTTTTT.